This record looks at one TCR beta chain sequence and its context. The antigen remains undetermined. These data come from a study of cytomegalovirus exposure and HLA in healthy donors. Regarding the study as a whole: Reportedly, cytomegalovirus status was diagnosed with high sensitivity and specificity. Associated with cytomegalovirus, according to the listing, were 150 to 200 TCR beta chains.

Generated by immunoSEQ multiplex PCR, the TCRdb table keeps only in-frame clones and is missing some. The sample records 150,000 to 200,000 clones, approximately 87% being singletons. Trimming removed 6 bases at V and 2 bases at J, with 17 bases between. The germline V gene has CDR1 MNHEY and CDR2 SMNVEV (reference sequence). CDR3 size: 15 residues. This clonotype originated in a woman aged 25 to 39 in good health and CMV-seronegative. This sequence joins TRBV27 and TRBJ2-7; D assignment may be TRBD1 or TRBD2 (5 bases each). The sequencing input was PBMCs. The CDR3 here is CASSPGLGPTYEQYF. In DNA, the CDR3 is TGTGCCAGCAGCCCCGGCTTGGGACCTACCTACGAGCAGTACTTC.